The 17 T cell receptor beta chains below come from one sample, sequenced in a study of blood T cell repertoires in COVID-19. The protocol was immunoSEQ multiplex PCR, while the TCRdb copy is restricted to in-frame clones and leaves out a portion. The sample records approximately 150,000 clones, about 88% being singletons. The sample consisted of peripheral blood. The receptors come from a woman older than 75 with acute or convalescent COVID-19.

This rearrangement joins TRBV4-1 to TRBJ2-1; the D is unclear. With 3 bases removed from V and 0 bases from J, the gap between germline ends came to 12 bases. The CDR3 spans 16 residues. CDR1 and CDR2 from the germline V gene are MGHRA and YSYEKL. The CDR3 coding sequence is TGCGCCAGCAGCCAGCCCACACAAAGCTCCTACAATGAGCAGTTCTTC. Protein product: CASSQPTQSSYNEQFF.

The V gene is TRBV2, the J gene TRBJ2-1; weak D call: TRBD2 (5 bases). The CDR3 loop spans 15 amino acids. V was trimmed by 6 bases and J by 8 bases, leaving 20 bases between them. Germline CDR1 and CDR2: SNHLY and FYNNEI. This chain's CDR3 is CASRGERTHPDEQFF. The CDR3 DNA reads TGTGCCAGCAGGGGTGAGCGGACCCATCCCGATGAGCAGTTCTTC.

The table lists this clone with a few counts. The V gene is TRBV7-2, the J gene TRBJ1-2; D unresolved. The CDR3 contains 13 residues. V was clipped by 3 bases and J by 8 bases, with 13 bases between them. Germline V gives CDR1 SGHTA, CDR2 FQGNSA. The chain's CDR3 is CASSLGGKRGYTF. The CDR3 region has the DNA TGTGCCAGCAGCTTGGGAGGGAAGCGGGGCTACACCTTC.

This chain uses TRBV4-1 with TRBJ1-4, with D perhaps TRBD1 (6 bases). The CDR3 contains 16 residues. Deletions cut 1 base from V and 3 bases from J, with 12 bases between. Germline values: CDR1 MGHRA, CDR2 YSYEKL. The CDR3 DNA is TGCGCCAGCAGCCAAGGCGGGGGACACCCTAATGAAAAACTGTTTTTT. Translating it yields CASSQGGGHPNEKLFF.

This clone has a single count. The J gene is TRBJ1-6, the V gene TRBV5-1, with D possibly TRBD1 on 5 matching bases. The length of the CDR3 is 15 residues. V lost 0 bases to trimming and J lost 10 bases, with 14 bases between them. Per germline, CDR1 SGHRS and CDR2 YFSETQ. DNA for the CDR3: TGCGCCAGCAGCTTGGAGCAGGGTAATATATCACCCCTCCACTTT. Protein: CASSLEQGNISPLHF.

This chain joins TRBV7-6 and TRBJ2-7; 13 positions match TRBD2. Germline-derived CDR1 and CDR2 are SGHVS and FNYEAQ. V lost 9 bases to trimming and J lost 1 base; unmatched junction nucleotides: 9. The CDR3 has 16 residues. CDR3 loop: CARGGTSGTGSYEQYF. The CDR3 coding sequence is TGTGCCAGGGGGGGGACTAGCGGGACCGGATCCTACGAGCAGTACTTC. Based on the CDR3 plus reference TRBV7-6 and TRBJ2-7, the full variable domain is GAGVSQSPRYKVTKRGQDVALRCDPISGHVSLYWYRQALGQGPEFLTYFNYEAQQDKSGLPNDRFSAERPEGSISTLTIQRTEQRDSAMYRCARGGTSGTGSYEQYFGPGTRLTVT.

The rearrangement joins TRBV29-1 to TRBJ1-1; a possible D gene is TRBD1 (6 bases). Germline CDR1 is SQVTM and CDR2 is ANQGSEA. The CDR3 totals 13 residues. V lost 4 bases and J 4 bases, leaving 13 bases between the germline ends. CDR3 region: CSVAGQGLTEAFF. CDR3 DNA: TGCAGCGTTGCAGGTCAGGGGCTCACTGAAGCTTTCTTT.

The rearrangement joins TRBV2 to TRBJ2-7; TRBD2 matches at 8 bases. The CDR3 has 15 residues. J gave up 4 bases and V 2 bases, and 7 bases lay outside the gene matches. Germline V gives CDR1 SNHLY, CDR2 FYNNEI. The CDR3 region is CASSETTGTRYEQYF. The CDR3 DNA reads as TGTGCCAGCAGTGAAACCACCGGGACTAGGTACGAGCAGTACTTC.

The sample holds many counts of this clone. This chain links TRBV5-5 with TRBJ1-6; 7 bases align to TRBD1. The V gene's germline CDR1 is SGHKS and CDR2 YYEKEE (reference sequence). Trimming cost V 4 bases and J 8 bases; bases outside gene matches: 12. The CDR3 consists of 16 residues. The CDR3 here is CASSTGQRNLDSPLHF. The CDR3 DNA follows: TGTGCCAGCAGCACGGGACAGCGCAATTTGGATTCACCCCTCCACTTT.

The chain joins TRBV7-2 to TRBJ1-1; D gene unclear. The CDR3 length is 15 residues. With 5 bases removed from V and 9 bases from J, the gap between germline ends came to 22 bases. Germline loops: CDR1 SGHTA, CDR2 FQGNSA. The CDR3 nucleotides read TGTGCCAGCAGCCCCCAAGGTGGGAGTTCAAGGCAAGCTTTCTTT. Protein: CASSPQGGSSRQAFF. The full variable domain, in which reference TRBV7-2 and TRBJ1-1 provide the parts outside the CDR3, is GAGVSQSPSNKVTEKGKDVELRCDPISGHTALYWYRQSLGQGLEFLIYFQGNSAPDKSGLPSDRFSAERTGGSVSTLTIQRTQQEDSAVYLCASSPQGGSSRQAFFGQGTRLTVV.

This clone was seen once. The gene calls are TRBV29-1 and TRBJ2-6; a weak D match, TRBD2 (6 bases). Germline CDR1 SQVTM, CDR2 ANQGSEA. Trimming took 6 bases from V and 1 from J, leaving 16 bases between them. The CDR3 covers 16 residues. The CDR3 is CSVPSPGGSGANVLTF. CDR3 DNA: TGCAGCGTCCCTTCGCCCGGGGGATCTGGGGCCAACGTCCTGACTTTC.

This chain links TRBV2 with TRBJ2-7; 9 bases are shared with TRBD1. This CDR3 is 10 amino acids long. V lost 8 bases and J lost 7; bases outside the gene matches: 0. Germline assignment: CDR1 SNHLY and CDR2 FYNNEI. The chain's CDR3 is CASGQGEQYF. The CDR3 region has the DNA TGTGCCAGCGGACAGGGGGAGCAGTACTTC.

The V and J genes are TRBV3-1 (or the pseudogene TRBV3-2) and TRBJ2-7, with D perhaps matching TRBD2 (7 bases). The CDR3 is 15 amino acids. V was pared by 6 bases and J by 2 bases, with 17 bases between. Germline V gene sequence: CDR1 LGHDT, CDR2 YNNKEL (reference sequence). The chain's CDR3 is CASRSTWRGPYEQYF. DNA for the CDR3: TGTGCCAGCAGGTCGACTTGGCGGGGGCCCTACGAGCAGTACTTC.

The CDR3 DNA follows: TGCAGCGTTGCCCGGGGGGGTGAGCAGTTCTTC. Translating it yields CSVARGGEQFF. The chain links TRBV29-1 to TRBJ2-1, with 8 bases fitting TRBD2. The CDR3 length is 11 residues. V shed 4 bases, J shed 9 bases, and the junction held 2 bases outside the gene matches. Germline values: CDR1 SQVTM, CDR2 ANQGSEA.

This clone was recorded once. This sequence joins TRBV5-6 and TRBJ1-6; no clear D gene. V was trimmed by 0 bases and J by 9 bases, leaving 16 bases between them. Looked up from germline, CDR1 is SGHDT and CDR2 is YYEEEE. The CDR3 is 16 amino acids. The CDR3 nucleotides are TGTGCCAGCAGCTTGGGGTCAATCGGGGTTTTTTCACCCCTCCACTTT. Its translation is CASSLGSIGVFSPLHF.

The V call is TRBV19, the J call TRBJ1-1; D perhaps matches TRBD1 (6 bases). The CDR3 runs to 14 residues. Germline assignment: CDR1 LNHDA and CDR2 SQIVND (reference sequence). With 6 bases removed from V and 1 base from J, the gap between germline ends came to 12 bases. The chain's CDR3 is CASSPGAWNTEAFF. CDR3 coding DNA: TGTGCCAGTAGCCCAGGGGCGTGGAACACTGAAGCTTTCTTT. Full variable domain (remainder filled in from reference TRBV19 and TRBJ1-1): DGGITQSPKYLFRKEGQNVTLSCEQNLNHDAMYWYRQDPGQGLRLIYYSQIVNDFQKGDIAEGYSVSREKKESFPLTVTSAQKNPTAFYLCASSPGAWNTEAFFGQGTRLTVV.

The chain recombines TRBV25-1 with TRBJ2-7, with 8 bases aligning to TRBD1. Germline CDR1 and CDR2: MGHDK and SYGVNS. This CDR3 has 15 amino acids. V was clipped by 5 bases and J by 4 bases; unmatched bases: 10. The CDR3 loop is CASSKAGTGRYEQYF. The DNA for the CDR3 is TGTGCCAGCAGTAAAGCCGGGACAGGACGTTACGAGCAGTACTTC.